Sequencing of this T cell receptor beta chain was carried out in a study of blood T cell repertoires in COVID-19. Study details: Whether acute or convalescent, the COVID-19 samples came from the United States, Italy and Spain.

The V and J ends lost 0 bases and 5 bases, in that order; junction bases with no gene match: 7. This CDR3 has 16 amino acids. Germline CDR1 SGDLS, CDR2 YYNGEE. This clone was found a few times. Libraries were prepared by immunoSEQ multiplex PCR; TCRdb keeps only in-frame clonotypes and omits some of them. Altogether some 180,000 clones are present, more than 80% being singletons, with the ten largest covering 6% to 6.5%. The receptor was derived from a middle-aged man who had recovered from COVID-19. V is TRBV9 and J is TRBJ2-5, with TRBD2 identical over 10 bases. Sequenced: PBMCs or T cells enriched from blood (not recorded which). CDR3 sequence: CASSVASSGGGETQYF. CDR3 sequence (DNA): TGTGCCAGCAGCGTAGCTTCTAGCGGGGGCGGGGAGACCCAGTACTTC.